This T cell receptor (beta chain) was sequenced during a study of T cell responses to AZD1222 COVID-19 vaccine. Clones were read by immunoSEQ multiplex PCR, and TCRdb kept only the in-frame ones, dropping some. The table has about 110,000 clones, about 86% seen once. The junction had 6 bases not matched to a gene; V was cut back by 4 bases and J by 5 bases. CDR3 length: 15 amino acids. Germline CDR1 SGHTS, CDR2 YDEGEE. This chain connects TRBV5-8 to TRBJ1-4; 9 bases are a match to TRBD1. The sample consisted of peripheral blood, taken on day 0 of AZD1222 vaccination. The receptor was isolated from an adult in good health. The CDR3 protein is CASSPRGQGNEKLFF. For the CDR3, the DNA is TGTGCCAGCAGCCCTCGAGGACAGGGGAATGAAAAACTGTTTTTT.